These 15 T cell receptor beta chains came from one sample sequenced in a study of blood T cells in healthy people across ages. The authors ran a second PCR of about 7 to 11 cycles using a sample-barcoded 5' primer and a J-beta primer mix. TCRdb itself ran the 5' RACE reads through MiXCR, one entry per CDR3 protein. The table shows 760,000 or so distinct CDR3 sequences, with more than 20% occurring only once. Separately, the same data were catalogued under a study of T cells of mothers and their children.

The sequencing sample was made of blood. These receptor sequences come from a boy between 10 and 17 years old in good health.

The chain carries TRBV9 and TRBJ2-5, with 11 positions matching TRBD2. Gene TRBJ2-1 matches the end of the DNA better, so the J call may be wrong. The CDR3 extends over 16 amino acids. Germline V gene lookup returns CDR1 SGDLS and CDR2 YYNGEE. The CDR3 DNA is TGTGCCAGCAGCGTAGGTCTAGCGGGAGGTTGGAATGAGCAGTTCTTC. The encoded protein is CASSVGLAGGWNEQFF.

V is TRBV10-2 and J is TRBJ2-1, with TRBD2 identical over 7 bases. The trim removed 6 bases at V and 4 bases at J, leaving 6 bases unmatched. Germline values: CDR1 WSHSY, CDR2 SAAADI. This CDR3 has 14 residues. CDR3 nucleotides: TGCGCCAGCAGGGAGGGACTACCTTACAATGAGCAGTTCTTC. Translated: CASREGLPYNEQFF.

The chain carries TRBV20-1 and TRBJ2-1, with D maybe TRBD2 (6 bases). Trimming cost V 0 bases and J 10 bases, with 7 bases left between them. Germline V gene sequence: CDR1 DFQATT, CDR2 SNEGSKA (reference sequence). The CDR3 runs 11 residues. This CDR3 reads CSARESGEQFF. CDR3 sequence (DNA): TGCAGTGCTAGAGAGAGCGGGGAGCAGTTCTTC.

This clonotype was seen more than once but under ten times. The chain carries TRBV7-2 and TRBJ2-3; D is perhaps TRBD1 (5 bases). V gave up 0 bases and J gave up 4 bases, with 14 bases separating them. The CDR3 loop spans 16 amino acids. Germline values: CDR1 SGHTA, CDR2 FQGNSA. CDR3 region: CASSLAGSGHPDTQYF. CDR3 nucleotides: TGTGCCAGCAGCTTAGCAGGGTCCGGACACCCAGATACGCAGTATTTT.

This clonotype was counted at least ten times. The CDR3 here is CASSLTKGGKNIQYF. CDR3 coding DNA: TGTGCCAGCAGCCTGACCAAAGGGGGAAAAAACATTCAGTACTTC. V is TRBV3-1 and J is TRBJ2-4; maybe TRBD1 (6 bases). V lost 4 bases and J lost 4, with 14 bases in between. Per germline, CDR1 LGHDT and CDR2 YNNKEL (reference sequence). This CDR3 has 15 residues. The complete variable domain, with remaining parts taken from reference TRBV3-1 and TRBJ2-4, reads DTAVSQTPKYLVTQMGNDKSIKCEQNLGHDTMYWYKQDSKKFLKIMFSYNNKELIINETVPNRFSPKSPDKAHLNLHINSLELGDSAVYFCASSLTKGGKNIQYFGAGTRLSVL.

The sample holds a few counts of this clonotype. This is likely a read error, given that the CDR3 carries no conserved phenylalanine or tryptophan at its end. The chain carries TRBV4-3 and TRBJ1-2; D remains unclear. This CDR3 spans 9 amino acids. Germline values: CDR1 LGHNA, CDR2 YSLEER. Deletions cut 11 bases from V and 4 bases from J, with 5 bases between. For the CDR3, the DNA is TGCGCCCCCACCTATGGCTACACCTTA. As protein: CAPTYGYTL.

CDR3 loop: CASRPQRNYEQYF. CDR3 nucleotides: TGTGCCAGCAGGCCACAGCGGAACTACGAGCAGTACTTC. The gene calls are TRBV28 and TRBJ2-7; possible D gene TRBD2, 5 bases. This CDR3 has 13 residues. CDR1 and CDR2 (germline): MDHEN, SYDVKM. V was clipped by 6 bases and J by 3 bases, with 12 bases between them. Full variable domain (missing parts from reference TRBV28 and TRBJ2-7): DVKVTQSSRYLVKRTGEKVFLECVQDMDHENMFWYRQDPGLGLRLIYFSYDVKMKEKGDIPEGYSVSREKKERFSLILESASTNQTSMYLCASRPQRNYEQYFGPGTRLTVT.

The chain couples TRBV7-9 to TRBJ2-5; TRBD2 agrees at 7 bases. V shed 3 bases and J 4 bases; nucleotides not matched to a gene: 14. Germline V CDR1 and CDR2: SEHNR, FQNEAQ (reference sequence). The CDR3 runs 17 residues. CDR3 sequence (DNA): TGTGCCAGCAGCTTCGGGCTAGCGGATCGGCTGGGAGAGACCCAGTACTTC. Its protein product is CASSFGLADRLGETQYF.

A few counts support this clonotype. CDR3: CSARAGAGSDTQYF. The CDR3 region has the DNA TGCAGTGCTAGAGCAGGGGCAGGCTCAGATACGCAGTATTTT. The chain combines TRBV20-1 with TRBJ2-3; possibly TRBD1 for D (6 bases). The CDR3 contains 14 residues. Germline-derived CDR1 and CDR2 are DFQATT and SNEGSKA (reference sequence). With 1 base removed from V and 4 bases from J, the gap between germline ends came to 12 bases.

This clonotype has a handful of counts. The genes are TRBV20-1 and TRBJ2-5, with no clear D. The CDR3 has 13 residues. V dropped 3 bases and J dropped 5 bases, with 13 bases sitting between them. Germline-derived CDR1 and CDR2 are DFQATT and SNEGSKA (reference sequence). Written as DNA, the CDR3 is TGCAGTGCTAGTCAGACTGGGCGGGAGACCCAGTACTTC. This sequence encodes CSASQTGRETQYF.

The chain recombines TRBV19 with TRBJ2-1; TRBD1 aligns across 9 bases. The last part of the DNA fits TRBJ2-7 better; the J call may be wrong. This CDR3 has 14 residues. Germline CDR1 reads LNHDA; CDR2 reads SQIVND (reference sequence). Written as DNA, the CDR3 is TGTGCCACCGGAGTAGGGACAGGGATCTACGAGCAGTACTTC. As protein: CATGVGTGIYEQYF.

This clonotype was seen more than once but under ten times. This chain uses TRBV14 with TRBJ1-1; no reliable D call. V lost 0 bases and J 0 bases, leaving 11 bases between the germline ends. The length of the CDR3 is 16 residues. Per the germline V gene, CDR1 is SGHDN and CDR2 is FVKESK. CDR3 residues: CASSQDLGAMNTEAFF. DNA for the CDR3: TGTGCCAGCAGCCAAGATCTGGGCGCCATGAACACTGAAGCTTTCTTT.

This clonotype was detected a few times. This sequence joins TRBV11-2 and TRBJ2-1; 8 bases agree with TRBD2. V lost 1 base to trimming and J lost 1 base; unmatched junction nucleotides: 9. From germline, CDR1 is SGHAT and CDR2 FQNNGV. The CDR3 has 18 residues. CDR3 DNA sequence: TGTGCCAGCAGCTTAGGACCTTTTAGCGGGACATCCTACAATGAGCAGTTCTTC. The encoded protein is CASSLGPFSGTSYNEQFF.

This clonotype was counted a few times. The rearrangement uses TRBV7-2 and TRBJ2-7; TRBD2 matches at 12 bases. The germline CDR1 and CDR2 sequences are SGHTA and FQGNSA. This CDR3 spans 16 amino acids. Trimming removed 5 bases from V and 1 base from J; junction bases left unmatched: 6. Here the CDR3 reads CASSREGTSGSYEQYF. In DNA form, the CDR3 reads TGTGCCAGCAGCCGCGAAGGGACTAGCGGGTCCTACGAGCAGTACTTC.

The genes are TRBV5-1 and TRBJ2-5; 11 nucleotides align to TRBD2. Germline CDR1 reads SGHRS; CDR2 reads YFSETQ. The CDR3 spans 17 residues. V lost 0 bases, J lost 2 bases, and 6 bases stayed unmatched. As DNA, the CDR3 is TGCGCCAGCAGCTTGGGGACTAGCGGGCCTCTACAAGAGACCCAGTACTTC. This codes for CASSLGTSGPLQETQYF.